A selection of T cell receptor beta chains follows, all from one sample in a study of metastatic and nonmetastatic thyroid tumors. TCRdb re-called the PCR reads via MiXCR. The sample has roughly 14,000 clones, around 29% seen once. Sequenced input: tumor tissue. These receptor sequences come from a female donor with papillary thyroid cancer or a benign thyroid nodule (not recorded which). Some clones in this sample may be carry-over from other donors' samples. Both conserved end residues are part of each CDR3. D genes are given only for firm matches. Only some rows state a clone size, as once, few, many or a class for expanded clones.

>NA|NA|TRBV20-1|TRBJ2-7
CGIGLQNYEQYF
TGCGGAATAGGGCTACAAAACTACGAGCAGTACTTC
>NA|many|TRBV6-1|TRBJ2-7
CASSRLGTGSYEQYF
TGTGCCAGCAGCCGCCTTGGAACAGGTTCCTACGAGCAGTACTTC
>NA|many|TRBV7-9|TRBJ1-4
CASSLEFWGRRNEKLFF
TGTGCCAGCAGCTTAGAGTTTTGGGGGAGACGGAATGAAAAACTGTTTTTT
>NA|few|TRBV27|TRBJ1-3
CASSLNGVSGNTIYF
TGTGCCAGCAGTTTAAACGGGGTCTCTGGAAACACCATATATTTT
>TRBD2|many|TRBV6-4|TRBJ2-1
CASSDSSGSYNEQFF
TGTGCCAGCAGTGACTCTAGCGGGAGTTACAATGAGCAGTTCTTC
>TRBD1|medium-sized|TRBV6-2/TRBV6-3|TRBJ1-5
CASTHAGSQGRNQPQHF
TGTGCCAGCACCCATGCCGGGTCACAGGGGAGAAATCAGCCCCAGCATTTT
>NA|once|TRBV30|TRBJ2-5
CAWSNREAQYF
TGTGCCTGGAGCAACAGGGAGGCCCAGTACTTC
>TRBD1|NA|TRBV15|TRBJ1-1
CATSRDFLRGRNTEAFF
TGTGCCACCAGCAGAGATTTTTTGAGGGGGCGGAACACTGAAGCTTTCTTT
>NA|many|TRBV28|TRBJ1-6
CASSFLDSQNSPLHF
TGTGCCAGCAGTTTTTTGGACAGCCAAAATTCACCCCTCCACTTT
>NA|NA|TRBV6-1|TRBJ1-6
CASEIGRLRSPLHF
TGTGCCAGCGAAATCGGGAGGCTGAGGTCACCCCTCCACTTT
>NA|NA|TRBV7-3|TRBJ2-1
CASSPIGSIDEQFF
TGTGCCAGCAGCCCCATCGGGTCTATCGATGAGCAGTTCTTC
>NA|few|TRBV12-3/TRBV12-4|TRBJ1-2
CASSLQGKGGGYTF
TGTGCCAGCAGTTTACAGGGAAAGGGGGGTGGCTACACCTTC
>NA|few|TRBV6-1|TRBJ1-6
CASSRTENSPLHF
TGTGCCAGCAGTCGGACAGAGAATTCACCCCTCCACTTT
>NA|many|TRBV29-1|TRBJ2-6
CSVGLGSSGANVLTF
TGCAGCGTTGGTCTAGGAAGCTCTGGGGCCAACGTCCTGACTTTC
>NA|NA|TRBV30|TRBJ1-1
CAWSTPDRNTEAFF
TGTGCCTGGAGTACACCGGACAGGAACACTGAAGCTTTCTTT
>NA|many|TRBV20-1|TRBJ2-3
CSARARLTRLIGTDTQYF
TGCAGTGCTAGAGCAAGACTCACGCGGCTTATTGGCACAGATACGCAGTATTTT
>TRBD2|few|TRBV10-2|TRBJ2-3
CASSPTSGITDTQYF
TGCGCCAGCAGTCCTACTAGCGGGATCACAGATACGCAGTATTTT
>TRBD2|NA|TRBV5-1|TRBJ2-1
CASSPSGLGLGNEQFF
TGCGCCAGCAGCCCATCGGGACTAGGTTTGGGTAATGAGCAGTTCTTC
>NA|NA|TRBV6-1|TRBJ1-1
CASRAREAFF
TGTGCCAGCCGGGCTCGGGAAGCTTTCTTT
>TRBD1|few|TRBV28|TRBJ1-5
CASTPGTVLSQHF
TGTGCCAGCACACCCGGGACAGTCCTGTCCCAGCATTTT
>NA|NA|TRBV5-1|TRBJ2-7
CASSTSGRSSYEQYF
TGCGCCAGCAGCACCTCGGGACGGAGCTCCTACGAGCAGTACTTC
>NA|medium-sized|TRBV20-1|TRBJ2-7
CSARDPGSWHEQYF
TGCAGTGCTAGAGATCCCGGGAGTTGGCACGAGCAGTACTTC
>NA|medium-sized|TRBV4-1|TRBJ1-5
CASSQEHYQPQHF
TGCGCCAGCAGCCAAGAACATTATCAGCCCCAGCATTTT
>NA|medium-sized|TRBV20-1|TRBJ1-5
CSARQGRSNQPQHF
TGCAGTGCTAGACAGGGGAGGTCCAATCAGCCCCAGCATTTT
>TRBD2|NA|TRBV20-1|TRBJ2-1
CSAPGLAGVGYNNEQFF
TGCAGTGCTCCAGGACTAGCGGGAGTCGGTTATAACAATGAGCAGTTCTTC
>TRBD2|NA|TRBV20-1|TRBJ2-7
CSASPGGLAAGIEAYEQYF
TGCAGTGCGTCACCGGGGGGACTAGCGGCGGGAATCGAGGCCTACGAGCAGTACTTC
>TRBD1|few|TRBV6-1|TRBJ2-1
CASLTGQIGNEQFF
TGTGCCAGCCTGACGGGACAGATAGGCAATGAGCAGTTCTTC
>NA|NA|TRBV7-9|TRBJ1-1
CASSLNGQNTEAFF
TGTGCCAGCAGCTTAAATGGACAGAACACTGAAGCTTTCTTT
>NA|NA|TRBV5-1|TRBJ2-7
CASSLRQLGYEQYF
TGCGCCAGCAGCTTGCGTCAACTGGGCTACGAGCAGTACTTC
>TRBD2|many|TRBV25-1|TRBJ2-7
CASSVAGTSGGGSYEQYF
TGTGCCAGCAGTGTCGCAGGGACTAGCGGGGGGGGCTCCTACGAGCAGTACTTC
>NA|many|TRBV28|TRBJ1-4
CASAGQEHEKLFF
TGTGCCAGCGCCGGACAAGAGCATGAAAAACTGTTTTTT
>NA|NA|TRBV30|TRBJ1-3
CAWKRAGNTIYF
TGTGCCTGGAAGCGGGCCGGAAACACCATATATTTT
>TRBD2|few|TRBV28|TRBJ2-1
CASSLGTSGFNEQFF
TGTGCCAGCAGTTTGGGGACTAGCGGGTTTAATGAGCAGTTCTTC
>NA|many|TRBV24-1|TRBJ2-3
CATSEPLTNTQYF
TGTGCCACCAGTGAACCTCTAACGAATACGCAGTATTTT
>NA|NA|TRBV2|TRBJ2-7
CASRSYEQYF
TGTGCCAGCAGAAGCTACGAGCAGTACTTC
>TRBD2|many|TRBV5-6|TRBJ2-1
CASSLGRAGGEQFF
TGTGCCAGCAGCTTGGGTAGAGCGGGAGGTGAGCAGTTCTTC
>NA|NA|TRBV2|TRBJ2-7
CASSEQGYEQYF
TGTGCCAGCAGCGAACAGGGCTACGAGCAGTACTTC
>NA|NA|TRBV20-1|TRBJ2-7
CSAREGYEQYF
TGCAGTGCTAGAGAGGGATACGAGCAGTACTTC